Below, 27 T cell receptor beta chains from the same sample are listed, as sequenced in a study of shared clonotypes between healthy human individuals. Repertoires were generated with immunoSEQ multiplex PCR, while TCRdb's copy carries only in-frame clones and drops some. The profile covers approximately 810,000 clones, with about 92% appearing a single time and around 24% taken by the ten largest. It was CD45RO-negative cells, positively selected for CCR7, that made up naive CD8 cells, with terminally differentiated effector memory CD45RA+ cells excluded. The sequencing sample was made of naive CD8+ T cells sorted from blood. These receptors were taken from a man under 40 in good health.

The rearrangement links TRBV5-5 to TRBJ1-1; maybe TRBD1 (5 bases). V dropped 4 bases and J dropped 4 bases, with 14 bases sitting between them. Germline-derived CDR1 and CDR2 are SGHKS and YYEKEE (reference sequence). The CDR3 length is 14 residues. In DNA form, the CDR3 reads TGTGCCAGCAGCGAGGGGCTTAGGGGCACTGAAGCTTTCTTT. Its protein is CASSEGLRGTEAFF.

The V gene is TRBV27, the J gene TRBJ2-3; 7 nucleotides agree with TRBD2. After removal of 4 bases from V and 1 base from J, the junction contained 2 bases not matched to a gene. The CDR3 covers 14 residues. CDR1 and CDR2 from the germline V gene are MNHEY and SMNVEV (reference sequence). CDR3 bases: TGTGCCAGCAGTTGGCTAGCGGGCACAGATACGCAGTATTTT. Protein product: CASSWLAGTDTQYF.

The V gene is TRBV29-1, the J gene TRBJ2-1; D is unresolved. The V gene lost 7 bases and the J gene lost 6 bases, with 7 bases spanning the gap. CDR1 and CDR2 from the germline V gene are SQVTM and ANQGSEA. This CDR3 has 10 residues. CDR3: CSAHGNEQFF. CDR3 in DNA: TGCAGCGCTCATGGCAATGAGCAGTTCTTC.

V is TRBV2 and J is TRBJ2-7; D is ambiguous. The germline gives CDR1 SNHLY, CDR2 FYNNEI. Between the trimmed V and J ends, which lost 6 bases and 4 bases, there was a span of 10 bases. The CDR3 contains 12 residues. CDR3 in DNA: TGTGCCAGCAGGGACGAAAGTTACGAGCAGTACTTC. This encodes CASRDESYEQYF.

The CDR3 region is CASSQFQTLGYTF. The CDR3 DNA reads TGTGCCAGCAGCCAATTTCAAACGTTAGGCTACACCTTC. The chain recombines TRBV14 with TRBJ1-2; D is undetermined. CDR1 is SGHDN, CDR2 FVKESK, per germline. The V end lost 2 bases, the J end lost 8 bases, and 12 bases lay between the germline ends. The CDR3 contains 13 residues.

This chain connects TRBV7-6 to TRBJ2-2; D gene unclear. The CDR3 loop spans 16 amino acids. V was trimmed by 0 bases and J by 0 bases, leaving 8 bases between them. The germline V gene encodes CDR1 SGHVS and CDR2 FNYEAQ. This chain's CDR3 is CASSLAAAPNTGELFF. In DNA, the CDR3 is TGTGCCAGCAGCTTAGCGGCAGCCCCGAACACCGGGGAGCTGTTTTTT.

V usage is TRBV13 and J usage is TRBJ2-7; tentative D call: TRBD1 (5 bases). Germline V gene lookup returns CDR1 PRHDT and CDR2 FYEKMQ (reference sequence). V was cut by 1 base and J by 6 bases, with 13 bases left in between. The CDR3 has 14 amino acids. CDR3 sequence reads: CASSLAAGPLEQYF. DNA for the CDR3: TGTGCCAGCAGCTTAGCTGCAGGGCCTCTCGAGCAGTACTTC.

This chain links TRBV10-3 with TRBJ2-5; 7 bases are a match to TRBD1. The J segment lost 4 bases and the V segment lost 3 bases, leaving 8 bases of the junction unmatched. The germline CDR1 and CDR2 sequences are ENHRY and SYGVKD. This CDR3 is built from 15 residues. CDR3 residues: CAISETRGQGETQYF. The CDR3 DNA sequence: TGTGCCATCAGTGAAACAAGGGGGCAGGGAGAGACCCAGTACTTC.

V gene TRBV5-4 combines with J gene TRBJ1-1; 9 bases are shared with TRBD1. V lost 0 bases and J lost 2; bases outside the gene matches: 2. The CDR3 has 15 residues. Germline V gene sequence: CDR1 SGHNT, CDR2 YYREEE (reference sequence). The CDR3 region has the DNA TGTGCCAGCAGCTTGGAGGGACAGGGTAACACTGAAGCTTTCTTT. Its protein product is CASSLEGQGNTEAFF.

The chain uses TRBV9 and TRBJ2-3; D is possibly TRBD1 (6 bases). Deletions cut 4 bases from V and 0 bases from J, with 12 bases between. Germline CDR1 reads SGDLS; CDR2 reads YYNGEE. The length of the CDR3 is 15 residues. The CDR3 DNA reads TGTGCCAGCAGCAACCGGGACACAAGCACAGATACGCAGTATTTT. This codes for CASSNRDTSTDTQYF.

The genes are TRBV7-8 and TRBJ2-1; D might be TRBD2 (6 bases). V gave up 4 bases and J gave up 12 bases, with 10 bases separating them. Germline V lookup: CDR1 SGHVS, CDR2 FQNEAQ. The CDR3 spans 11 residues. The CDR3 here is CASSSGLGQFF. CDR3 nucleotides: TGTGCCAGCAGCTCGGGACTCGGGCAGTTCTTC.

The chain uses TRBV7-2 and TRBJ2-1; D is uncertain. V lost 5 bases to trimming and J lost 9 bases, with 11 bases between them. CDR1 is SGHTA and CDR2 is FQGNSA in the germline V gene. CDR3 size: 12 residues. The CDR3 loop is CASSQITSEQFF. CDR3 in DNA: TGTGCCAGCAGCCAAATTACCAGTGAGCAGTTCTTC.

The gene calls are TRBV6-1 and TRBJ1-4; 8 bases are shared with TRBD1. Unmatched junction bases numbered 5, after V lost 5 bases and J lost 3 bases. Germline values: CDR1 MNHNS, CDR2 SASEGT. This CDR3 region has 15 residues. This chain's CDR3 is CASSKTGGANEKLFF. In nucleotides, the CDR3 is TGTGCCAGCAGTAAAACAGGGGGGGCTAATGAAAAACTGTTTTTT.

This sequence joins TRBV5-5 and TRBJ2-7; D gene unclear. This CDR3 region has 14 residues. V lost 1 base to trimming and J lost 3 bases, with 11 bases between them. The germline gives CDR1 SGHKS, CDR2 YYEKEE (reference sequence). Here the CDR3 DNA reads TGTGCCAGCAGCTTGCTACCGAACCTCTACGAGCAGTACTTC. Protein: CASSLLPNLYEQYF.

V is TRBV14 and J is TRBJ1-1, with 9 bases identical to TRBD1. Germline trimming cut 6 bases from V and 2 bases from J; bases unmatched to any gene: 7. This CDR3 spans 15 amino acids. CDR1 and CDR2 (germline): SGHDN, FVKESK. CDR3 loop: CASSRDREINTEAFF. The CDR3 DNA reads TGTGCCAGCAGTAGGGACAGGGAAATCAACACTGAAGCTTTCTTT. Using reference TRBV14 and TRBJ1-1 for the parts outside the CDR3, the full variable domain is EAGVTQFPSHSVIEKGQTVTLRCDPISGHDNLYWYRRVMGKEIKFLLHFVKESKQDESGMPNNRFLAERTGGTYSTLKVQPAELEDSGVYFCASSRDREINTEAFFGQGTRLTVV.

The CDR3 spells CASSSLGTSGSLADTQYF. DNA of the CDR3: TGTGCCAGCAGCTCCTTGGGTACTAGCGGGAGTTTGGCAGATACGCAGTATTTT. This chain joins TRBV7-8 and TRBJ2-3, with TRBD2 matching 11 bases. This CDR3 has 18 amino acids. V dropped 4 bases and J dropped 4; count of bases not matched to a gene: 13. The germline V gene encodes CDR1 SGHVS and CDR2 FQNEAQ.

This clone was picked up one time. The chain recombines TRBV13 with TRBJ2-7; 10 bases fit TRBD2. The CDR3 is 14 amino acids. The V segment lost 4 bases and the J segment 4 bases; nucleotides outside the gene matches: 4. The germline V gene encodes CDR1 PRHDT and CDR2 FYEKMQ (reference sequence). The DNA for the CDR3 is TGTGCCAGCAGCTCGACTAGCGGGCAATACGAGCAGTACTTC. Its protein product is CASSSTSGQYEQYF.

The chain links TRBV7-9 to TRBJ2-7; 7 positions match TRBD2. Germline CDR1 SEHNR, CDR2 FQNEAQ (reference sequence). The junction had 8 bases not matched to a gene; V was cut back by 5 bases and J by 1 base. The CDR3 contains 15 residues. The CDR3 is CASSAWGRASYEQYF. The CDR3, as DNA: TGTGCCAGCAGCGCCTGGGGGAGGGCTTCCTACGAGCAGTACTTC.

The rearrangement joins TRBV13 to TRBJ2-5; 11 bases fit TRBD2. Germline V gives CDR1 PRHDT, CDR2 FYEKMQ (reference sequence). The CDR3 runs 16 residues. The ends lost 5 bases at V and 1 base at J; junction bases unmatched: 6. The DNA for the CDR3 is TGTGCCAGCAGCGCCCTAGCGGGAGGTAGCCAAGAGACCCAGTACTTC. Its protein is CASSALAGGSQETQYF. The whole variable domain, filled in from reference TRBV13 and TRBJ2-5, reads AAGVIQSPRHLIKEKRETATLKCYPIPRHDTVYWYQQGPGQDPQFLISFYEKMQSDKGSIPDRFSAQQFSDYHSELNMSSLELGDSALYFCASSALAGGSQETQYFGPGTRLLVL.

CDR3 nucleotides: TGTGCCAGCACCTTGGGGGGTGGGAACACTGAAGCTTTCTTT. Translating it yields CASTLGGGNTEAFF. The rearrangement links TRBV7-6 to TRBJ1-1, with a possible D match to TRBD1 (5 bases). Germline loops: CDR1 SGHVS, CDR2 FNYEAQ. This CDR3 is built from 14 residues. V was trimmed by 7 bases and J by 1 base, leaving 13 bases between them.

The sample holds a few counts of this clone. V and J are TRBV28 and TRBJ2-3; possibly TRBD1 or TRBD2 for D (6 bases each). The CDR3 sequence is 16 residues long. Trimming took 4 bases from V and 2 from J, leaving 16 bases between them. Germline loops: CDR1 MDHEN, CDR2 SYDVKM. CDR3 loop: CASSSYREEATDTQYF. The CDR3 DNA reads TGTGCCAGCAGTTCCTACAGGGAGGAGGCCACAGATACGCAGTATTTT.

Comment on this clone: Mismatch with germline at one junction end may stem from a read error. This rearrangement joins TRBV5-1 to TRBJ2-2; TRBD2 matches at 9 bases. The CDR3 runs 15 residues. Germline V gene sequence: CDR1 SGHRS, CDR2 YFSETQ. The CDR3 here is CASGLAGDDTGELFF. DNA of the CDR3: TGCGCCAGCGGCTTAGCGGGAGACGACACCGGGGAGCTGTTTTTT.

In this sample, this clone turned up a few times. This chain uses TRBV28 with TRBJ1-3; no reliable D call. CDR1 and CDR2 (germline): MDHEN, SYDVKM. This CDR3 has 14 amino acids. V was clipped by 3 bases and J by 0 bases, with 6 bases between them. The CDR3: CASSFPLSGNTIYF. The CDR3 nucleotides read TGTGCCAGCAGTTTCCCCCTCTCTGGAAACACCATATATTTT.

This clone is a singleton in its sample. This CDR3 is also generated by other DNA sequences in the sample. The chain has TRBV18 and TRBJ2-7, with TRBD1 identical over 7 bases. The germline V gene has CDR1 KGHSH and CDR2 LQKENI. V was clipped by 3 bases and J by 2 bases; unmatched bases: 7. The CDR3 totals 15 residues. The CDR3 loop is CASSPRDRATYEQYF. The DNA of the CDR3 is TGTGCCAGCTCACCGAGAGACAGGGCCACCTACGAGCAGTACTTC.

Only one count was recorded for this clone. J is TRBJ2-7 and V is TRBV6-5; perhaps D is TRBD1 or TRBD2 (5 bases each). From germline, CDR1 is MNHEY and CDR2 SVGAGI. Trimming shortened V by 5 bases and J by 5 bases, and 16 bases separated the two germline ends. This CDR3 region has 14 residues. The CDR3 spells CASSPGTGFNEQYF. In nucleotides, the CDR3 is TGTGCCAGCAGTCCGGGGACGGGGTTCAACGAGCAGTACTTC.

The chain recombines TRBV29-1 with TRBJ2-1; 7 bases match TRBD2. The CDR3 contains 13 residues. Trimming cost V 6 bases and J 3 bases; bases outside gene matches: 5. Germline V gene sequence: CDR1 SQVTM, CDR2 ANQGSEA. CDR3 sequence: CSVGTSDYNEQFF. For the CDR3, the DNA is TGCAGCGTAGGCACTAGCGACTACAATGAGCAGTTCTTC.

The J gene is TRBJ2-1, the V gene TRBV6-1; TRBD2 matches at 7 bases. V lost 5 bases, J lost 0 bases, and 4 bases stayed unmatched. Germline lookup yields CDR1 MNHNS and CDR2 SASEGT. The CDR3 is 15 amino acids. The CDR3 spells CASSRGGSSYNEQFF. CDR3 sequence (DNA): TGTGCCAGCAGTCGGGGCGGGAGCTCCTACAATGAGCAGTTCTTC.